This record concerns one T cell receptor (beta chain) sequence. Primers included in the PCR were 60 Vbeta and 13 Jbeta primers. TCRdb's copy holds only in-frame clones and misses some; the assay was immunoSEQ multiplex PCR. The sample yields 100,000 to 150,000 clones, roughly 79% seen once. The record originates from a study of cytomegalovirus exposure and HLA in healthy donors. The germline CDR1 and CDR2 sequences are GTSNPN and SVGIG (reference sequence). The V end lost 3 bases, the J end lost 9 bases, and 21 bases lay between the germline ends. This CDR3 is built from 15 residues. Sequenced: PBMCs. The source of this sequence is a woman younger than 30 in good health and CMV-seronegative. J is TRBJ2-1 and V is TRBV30, with D tentatively TRBD2 (6 bases). CDR3: CAWSLWGTVVTEQFF. The CDR3 DNA is TGTGCCTGGAGCCTCTGGGGGACTGTGGTCACTGAGCAGTTCTTC.